One and the same sample provided the 10 T cell receptor beta chains below, sequenced in a study of T cell changes during pregnancy in multiple sclerosis. Profiling relied on immunoSEQ multiplex PCR, and the TCRdb table lists in-frame clones only, not all of them. The table shows about 83,000 clones, with roughly 96% occurring only once. The sample consisted of peripheral blood, taken in the second trimester of pregnancy. The receptors come from a female donor with multiple sclerosis, enrolled in a pregnancy study.

The genes are TRBV5-6 and TRBJ2-1, with D maybe TRBD1 (6 bases). CDR3 length: 13 amino acids. In germline, CDR1 is SGHDT, CDR2 YYEEEE. V lost 1 base and J 4 bases, leaving 6 bases between the germline ends. The CDR3 loop reads CASSLQGYNEQFF. The CDR3 DNA sequence: TGTGCCAGCAGCTTGCAGGGGTACAATGAGCAGTTCTTC.

The chain joins TRBV4-2 to TRBJ1-4; D possibly corresponds to TRBD1 (6 bases). The length of the CDR3 is 17 residues. Trimming removed 2 bases at V and 7 bases at J, with 20 bases between. Per the germline V gene, CDR1 is LGHNA and CDR2 is YNFKEQ. As DNA, the CDR3 is TGTGCCAGCAGCCAATCGCCTGGCGTCAGGGGTGGTGAAAAACTGTTTTTT. Translated: CASSQSPGVRGGEKLFF.

The chain employs TRBV9 and TRBJ2-1; D is ambiguous. Per the germline V gene, CDR1 is SGDLS and CDR2 is YYNGEE. This CDR3 spans 16 amino acids. Trimming took 0 bases from V and 6 from J, leaving 16 bases between them. The CDR3 region has the DNA TGTGCCAGCAGCGTAGCCCCCGGGTCATCACTCAATGAGCAGTTCTTC. Translation: CASSVAPGSSLNEQFF.

V usage is TRBV7-9 and J usage is TRBJ2-7, with 11 nucleotides matching TRBD2. The length of the CDR3 is 17 residues. Germline V lookup: CDR1 SEHNR, CDR2 FQNEAQ (reference sequence). J gave up 0 bases and V 2 bases, and 6 bases lay outside the gene matches. The CDR3 bases are TGTGCCAGCAGCTTATACGGGACTAGCGGACACTCCTACGAGCAGTACTTC. Translated: CASSLYGTSGHSYEQYF.

J is TRBJ2-2 and V is TRBV4-2, with D perhaps TRBD2 (6 bases). The V gene lost 5 bases and the J gene lost 4 bases, with 14 bases spanning the gap. Germline V gene lookup returns CDR1 LGHNA and CDR2 YNFKEQ. CDR3 length: 15 residues. The CDR3 DNA sequence: TGTGCCAGCAGCTCCCTAGTGGGGGGCACCGGGGAGCTGTTTTTT. The encoded protein is CASSSLVGGTGELFF.

This chain connects TRBV6-1 to TRBJ1-2; no firm D call. Germline lookup yields CDR1 MNHNS and CDR2 SASEGT. This CDR3 is built from 15 residues. Trimming shortened V by 1 base and J by 4 bases, and 13 bases separated the two germline ends. CDR3 in amino acids: CASSEGGNRIYGYTF. Written as DNA, the CDR3 is TGTGCCAGCAGTGAAGGAGGGAATCGAATCTATGGCTACACCTTC.

J is TRBJ1-2 and V is TRBV7-6; D perhaps matches TRBD1 (5 bases). V dropped 5 bases and J dropped 7 bases, with 14 bases sitting between them. This CDR3 is built from 13 residues. Germline V gene data show CDR1 as SGHVS and CDR2 as FNYEAQ. CDR3 DNA sequence: TGTGCCAGCAGCCGGGGGGAGGGTGCTGGCTACACCTTC. Translating gives CASSRGEGAGYTF. The variable domain in full, completed from reference TRBV7-6 and TRBJ1-2, reads GAGVSQSPRYKVTKRGQDVALRCDPISGHVSLYWYRQALGQGPEFLTYFNYEAQQDKSGLPNDRFSAERPEGSISTLTIQRTEQRDSAMYRCASSRGEGAGYTFGSGTRLTVV.

This chain joins TRBV27 and TRBJ2-1; D unresolved. Germline V CDR1 and CDR2: MNHEY, SMNVEV (reference sequence). Trimming took 5 bases from V and 5 from J, leaving 19 bases between them. The CDR3 has 16 residues. The DNA of the CDR3 is TGTGCCAGCAGTCCCACGTTGCTCAAACTAAACAATGAGCAGTTCTTC. This encodes CASSPTLLKLNNEQFF.

The CDR3 sequence: CASSYDRSLSYEQYF. CDR3 nucleotide sequence: TGTGCCAGCAGCTACGACAGGTCTCTCTCCTACGAGCAGTACTTC. The chain has TRBV27 and TRBJ2-7; D perhaps matches TRBD1 (6 bases). The ends were cut back, 6 bases at V and 0 bases at J, with 15 bases in the middle. The CDR3 sequence is 15 residues long. Per germline, CDR1 MNHEY and CDR2 SMNVEV (reference sequence).

In nucleotides, the CDR3 is TGTGCCAGCAGCGGGCGGGCCAACATGAACACTGAAGCTTTCTTT. It codes for CASSGRANMNTEAFF. The chain combines TRBV28 with TRBJ1-1, with D hard to call. The CDR3 totals 15 residues. The germline CDR1 and CDR2 sequences are MDHEN and SYDVKM. V was pared by 6 bases and J by 0 bases, with 14 bases between.